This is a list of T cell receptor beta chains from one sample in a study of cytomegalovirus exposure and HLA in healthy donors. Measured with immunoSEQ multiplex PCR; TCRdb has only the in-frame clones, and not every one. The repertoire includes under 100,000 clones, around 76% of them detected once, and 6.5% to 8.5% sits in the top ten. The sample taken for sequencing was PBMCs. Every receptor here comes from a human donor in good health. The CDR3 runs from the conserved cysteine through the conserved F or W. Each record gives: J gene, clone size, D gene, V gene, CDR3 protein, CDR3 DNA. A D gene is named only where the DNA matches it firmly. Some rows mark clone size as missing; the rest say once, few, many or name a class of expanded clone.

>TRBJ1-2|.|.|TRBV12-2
CASRLVDRGPDYGYTF
TGTGCAAGTCGCTTAGTTGACAGGGGGCCGGACTATGGCTACACCTTC
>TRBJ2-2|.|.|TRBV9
CASSRGTGELFF
TGTGCCAGCAGCCGGGGGACCGGGGAGCTGTTTTTT
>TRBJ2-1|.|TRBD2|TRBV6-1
CASSEGASGGFYEQFF
TGTGCCAGCAGTGAAGGGGCTAGCGGTGGGTTTTATGAGCAGTTCTTC
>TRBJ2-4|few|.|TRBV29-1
CSVERGAKNIQYF
TGCAGCGTTGAGCGAGGGGCCAAAAACATTCAGTACTTC
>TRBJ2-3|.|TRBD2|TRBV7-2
CASRPGGKSDTQYF
TGTGCCAGCAGACCGGGGGGGAAGTCCGATACGCAGTATTTT
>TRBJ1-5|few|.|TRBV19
CASSISGSQGLPQHF
TGTGCCAGTAGTATTTCGGGTTCCCAAGGTTTGCCCCAGCATTTT
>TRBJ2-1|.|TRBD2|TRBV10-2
CASSEIRLAGGWGNEQFF
TGCGCCAGCAGTGAAATACGATTAGCGGGGGGTTGGGGTAATGAGCAGTTCTTC
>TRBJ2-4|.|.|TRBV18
CASSPPAQSNIQYF
TGTGCCAGCTCACCACCGGCACAGTCAAACATTCAGTACTTC
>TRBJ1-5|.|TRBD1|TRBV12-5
CASGLEDRGNQPQHF
TGTGCTAGTGGTTTGGAAGACAGGGGCAATCAGCCCCAGCATTTT
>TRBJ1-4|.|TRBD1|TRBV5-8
CASSFDRVANEKLFF
TGTGCCAGCAGCTTCGACAGGGTAGCTAATGAAAAACTGTTTTTT
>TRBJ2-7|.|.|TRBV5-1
CASSLAQGHSYEQYF
TGCGCCAGCAGCTTGGCCCAGGGTCACTCCTACGAGCAGTACTTC
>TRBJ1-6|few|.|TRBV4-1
CASSQDLVSADNSPLHF
TGCGCCAGCAGCCAAGATCTTGTATCGGCGGATAATTCACCCCTCCACTTT
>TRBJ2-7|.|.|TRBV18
CASSPPPGNYEQYF
TGTGCCAGCTCACCACCTCCGGGAAACTACGAGCAGTACTTC
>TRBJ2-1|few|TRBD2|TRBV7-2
CASSFTLLAGDYNEQFF
TGTGCCAGCAGCTTCACCCTACTAGCGGGAGACTACAATGAGCAGTTCTTC
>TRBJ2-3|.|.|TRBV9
CASSARTHGTDTQYF
TGTGCCAGCAGCGCCCGGACACATGGCACAGATACGCAGTATTTT
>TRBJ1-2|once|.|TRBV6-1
CASSEFLKGRDMGGAF
TGTGCCAGCAGTGAATTTTTGAAGGGACGTGATATGGGGGGGGCCTTC
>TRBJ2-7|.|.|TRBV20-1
CSAPGTYEQYF
TGCAGTGCTCCGGGGACCTACGAGCAGTACTTC
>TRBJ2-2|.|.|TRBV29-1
CSVEELATGELFF
TGCAGCGTTGAAGAACTAGCTACCGGGGAGCTGTTTTTT
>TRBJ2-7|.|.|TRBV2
CASSETTYEQYF
TGTGCCAGCAGTGAGACTACTTACGAGCAGTACTTC
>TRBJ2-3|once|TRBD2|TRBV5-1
CASSLWTSGASTDTQYF
TGCGCCAGCAGCTTGTGGACTAGCGGGGCTAGCACAGATACGCAGTATTTT
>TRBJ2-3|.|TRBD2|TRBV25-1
CASSEFPSGSGVDTQYF
TGTGCCAGCAGTGAATTTCCTAGCGGGAGTGGGGTGGATACGCAGTATTTT
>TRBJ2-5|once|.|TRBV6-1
CASSEALRRPAGKTQYF
TGTGCCAGCAGTGAAGCGCTTCGGAGACCGGCAGGGAAGACCCAGTACTTC
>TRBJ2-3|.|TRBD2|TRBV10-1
CASSDMGDWDYPNTQYF
TGCGCCAGCAGTGACATGGGTGATTGGGACTACCCTAATACGCAGTATTTT
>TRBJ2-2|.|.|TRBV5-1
CASSLVPSPNTGELFF
TGCGCCAGCAGCTTGGTTCCCAGTCCGAACACCGGGGAGCTGTTTTTT
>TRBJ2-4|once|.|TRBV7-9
CASRPGVGNIQYF
TGTGCCAGCAGGCCCGGGGTTGGAAACATTCAGTACTTC
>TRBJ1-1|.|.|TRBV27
CASSSRGLAWGNTEAFF
TGTGCCAGCAGTAGCAGGGGCCTCGCTTGGGGGAACACTGAAGCTTTCTTT
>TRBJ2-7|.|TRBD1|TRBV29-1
CSGRDSGCEQYF
TGCAGCGGACGGGACAGTGGATGCGAGCAGTACTTC